One sample yielded the 22 T cell receptor beta chains listed below, sequenced in a study of T cell responses to AZD1222 COVID-19 vaccine. The repertoire was sequenced with immunoSEQ multiplex PCR; TCRdb's copy has only in-frame clones and lacks some. Of about 120,000 clones in the sample, roughly 93% are singletons; the top ten hold 1.6%. This specimen consisted of peripheral blood, obtained 28 days after the second AZD1222 dose. These receptors all stem from an adult who received the AZD1222 COVID-19 vaccine.

This CDR3 is CASSPGQSTDTQYF. CDR3 nucleotide sequence: TGTGCCAGCAGCCCGGGACAGAGCACAGATACGCAGTATTTT. V usage is TRBV11-3 and J usage is TRBJ2-3, with 7 bases that match TRBD1. Per germline, CDR1 SGHNT and CDR2 YENEEA. CDR3 size: 14 residues. J lost 0 bases, V lost 5 bases, and 2 bases had no gene match.

The V gene is TRBV10-2, the J gene TRBJ1-5; D unresolved. The V end was cut by 7 bases, the J end by 0 bases, with 16 bases between. Germline CDR1 is WSHSY and CDR2 is SAAADI. The CDR3 length is 16 residues. CDR3 sequence reads: CASKFPGRYSNQPQHF. CDR3 nucleotide sequence: TGCGCCAGCAAATTCCCAGGACGATATAGCAATCAGCCCCAGCATTTT.

This chain joins TRBV6-5 and TRBJ2-1, with 8 nucleotides matching TRBD2. This CDR3 region has 14 residues. Trimming at V came to 0 bases and at J to 13 bases, leaving 8 bases not matched to a gene. The germline CDR1 and CDR2 sequences are MNHEY and SVGAGI. CDR3 sequence: CASSYSAGTRPQFF. The CDR3 nucleotides read TGTGCCAGCAGTTACTCGGCCGGGACTAGACCCCAGTTCTTC.

The V gene is TRBV5-4, the J gene TRBJ1-1, with 12 bases aligning to TRBD1. From germline, CDR1 is SGHNT and CDR2 YYREEE (reference sequence). The CDR3 covers 15 residues. V lost 4 bases, J lost 4 bases, and 5 bases stayed unmatched. DNA for the CDR3: TGTGCCAGCAGCGGGACAGGGGGCGGGCTCACTGAAGCTTTCTTT. It translates to CASSGTGGGLTEAFF.

The V gene is TRBV28, the J gene TRBJ2-5; D may be TRBD2 (6 bases). Germline CDR1 reads MDHEN; CDR2 reads SYDVKM. The CDR3 is 11 amino acids. V was shortened by 8 bases and J by 4 bases, with 8 bases between the two germline ends. The CDR3 sequence is CASGGLETQYF. The CDR3 region has the DNA TGTGCCAGCGGAGGGTTAGAGACCCAGTACTTC.

This chain connects TRBV5-8 to TRBJ2-3; no definite D call. This CDR3 spans 14 amino acids. The V end was cut by 0 bases, the J end by 2 bases, with 7 bases between. Germline-derived CDR1 and CDR2 are SGHTS and YDEGEE. The chain's CDR3 is CASSLAWDTDTQYF. DNA of the CDR3: TGTGCCAGCAGCTTGGCTTGGGACACAGATACGCAGTATTTT.

The rearrangement links TRBV29-1 to TRBJ1-6; 7 bases agree with TRBD1. This CDR3 region has 18 residues. The junction had 17 bases not matched to a gene; V was cut back by 5 bases and J by 4 bases. Germline lookup yields CDR1 SQVTM and CDR2 ANQGSEA. The CDR3 DNA is TGCAGCGTTATAGACAGGGTCGGGAGAGGGGCTTATAATTCACCCCTCCACTTT. Translating it yields CSVIDRVGRGAYNSPLHF.

The chain carries TRBV28 and TRBJ2-3, with TRBD2 identical over 11 bases. The V gene's germline CDR1 is MDHEN and CDR2 SYDVKM. V dropped 7 bases and J dropped 5; count of bases not matched to a gene: 11. This CDR3 comprises 16 residues. The CDR3 is CASTYGIAGGLDTQYF. The CDR3 bases are TGTGCCAGCACATATGGGATAGCGGGAGGGTTAGATACGCAGTATTTT.

The chain links TRBV5-4 to TRBJ2-2, with TRBD2 identical over 14 bases. Germline CDR1 is SGHNT and CDR2 is YYREEE (reference sequence). The length of the CDR3 is 17 residues. The junction had 6 bases not matched to a gene; V was cut back by 3 bases and J by 5 bases. The CDR3 nucleotides are TGTGCCAGCAGCTCCGGGACTAGCGGGAGTTGGACCGGGGAGCTGTTTTTT. Encoded protein: CASSSGTSGSWTGELFF.

The chain joins TRBV6-5 to TRBJ1-5, with D hard to call. The V end was cut by 4 bases, the J end by 5 bases, with 9 bases between. The CDR3 length is 13 residues. The V gene's germline CDR1 is MNHEY and CDR2 SVGAGI. The CDR3 loop is CASSWETDQPQHF. CDR3 coding DNA: TGTGCCAGCAGTTGGGAAACCGATCAGCCCCAGCATTTT.

The genes are TRBV19 and TRBJ1-4; no definite D call. The CDR3 has 12 residues. V was shortened by 7 bases and J by 7 bases, with 10 bases between the two germline ends. CDR1 LNHDA and CDR2 SQIVND come from the germline V gene (reference sequence). CDR3 residues: CASMEDAEKLFF. The CDR3, as DNA: TGTGCCAGTATGGAGGATGCTGAAAAACTGTTTTTT.

This clone has only one observation. This chain joins TRBV10-3 and TRBJ1-1; D not resolved. Germline V lookup: CDR1 ENHRY, CDR2 SYGVKD. V dropped 6 bases and J dropped 1 base, with 9 bases sitting between them. This CDR3 comprises 13 residues. CDR3 loop: CAIRVVRNTEAFF. The CDR3 DNA reads as TGTGCCATCAGGGTGGTGCGGAACACTGAAGCTTTCTTT.

The chain joins TRBV7-9 to TRBJ2-7; weak D call: TRBD2 (6 bases). The CDR3 consists of 16 residues. Trimming removed 4 bases from V and 3 bases from J, with 19 bases in between. Germline assignment: CDR1 SEHNR and CDR2 FQNEAQ (reference sequence). CDR3 nucleotide sequence: TGTGCCAGCAGCTCCTCCTTTTTAGCGGAAAACTACGAGCAGTACTTC. This encodes CASSSSFLAENYEQYF.

The chain is built from TRBV11-2 and TRBJ2-2; TRBD2 aligns across 7 bases. Germline trimming cut 5 bases from V and 0 bases from J; bases unmatched to any gene: 6. In germline, CDR1 is SGHAT, CDR2 FQNNGV. The CDR3 covers 16 residues. The CDR3 sequence is CASSPIAGTNTGELFF. CDR3 coding DNA: TGTGCCAGCAGCCCTATAGCGGGTACGAACACCGGGGAGCTGTTTTTT.

The J gene is TRBJ1-2, the V gene TRBV15; 9 bases line up with TRBD1. Germline loops: CDR1 LNHNV, CDR2 YYDKDF (reference sequence). The V segment lost 1 base and the J segment 7 bases; nucleotides outside the gene matches: 7. The CDR3 has 15 residues. The CDR3 spells CATSRAKGQGFGYTF. Written as DNA, the CDR3 is TGTGCCACCAGCAGAGCCAAGGGACAGGGCTTTGGCTACACCTTC.

This chain joins TRBV9 and TRBJ2-5, with 12 bases identical to TRBD1. Germline values: CDR1 SGDLS, CDR2 YYNGEE. The CDR3 totals 16 residues. Trimming took 4 bases from V and 1 from J; bases not matched to a gene: 5. CDR3 sequence: CASSTGQGAFQETQYF. CDR3 DNA sequence: TGTGCCAGCAGCACGGGACAGGGGGCTTTCCAAGAGACCCAGTACTTC.

V is TRBV7-8 and J is TRBJ2-2; no definite D call. The length of the CDR3 is 14 residues. V was shortened by 1 base and J by 4 bases, with 7 bases between the two germline ends. CDR1 and CDR2 (germline): SGHVS, FQNEAQ. This chain's CDR3 is CASSLVGGTGELFF. CDR3 nucleotides: TGTGCCAGCAGCTTAGTAGGTGGCACCGGGGAGCTGTTTTTT.

This chain uses TRBV19 with TRBJ2-2; 9 nucleotides agree with TRBD2. Germline CDR1 and CDR2: LNHDA and SQIVND (reference sequence). V trimming: 5 bases; J trimming: 5 bases; junction bases outside the gene matches: 9. The CDR3 is 16 residues long. CDR3 residues: CASSPSGTSRTGELFF. The CDR3 coding sequence is TGTGCCAGTAGTCCCTCCGGGACTAGCCGTACCGGGGAGCTGTTTTTT.

The chain recombines TRBV7-2 with TRBJ1-1; 10 positions agree with TRBD1. The CDR3 has 15 amino acids. V gave up 5 bases and J gave up 6 bases; unmatched junction bases: 9. The V gene's germline CDR1 is SGHTA and CDR2 FQGNSA. DNA for the CDR3: TGTGCCAGCAGCCACTGGACAGGGGGATTACCTGAAGCTTTCTTT. This gives the protein CASSHWTGGLPEAFF. Together with reference TRBV7-2 and TRBJ1-1, the CDR3 gives the full variable domain: GAGVSQSPSNKVTEKGKDVELRCDPISGHTALYWYRQSLGQGLEFLIYFQGNSAPDKSGLPSDRFSAERTGGSVSTLTIQRTQQEDSAVYLCASSHWTGGLPEAFFGQGTRLTVV.

The chain carries TRBV27 and TRBJ1-2; 9 nucleotides line up with TRBD1. The CDR3 spans 13 residues. V gave up 4 bases and J gave up 7 bases; unmatched junction bases: 4. Germline-derived CDR1 and CDR2 are MNHEY and SMNVEV (reference sequence). For the CDR3, the DNA is TGTGCCAGCAGTTCCTACAGGGGGCGTGGCTACACCTTC. Its translation is CASSSYRGRGYTF.

CDR3 sequence: CASSYGTGPQPQHF. Here the CDR3 DNA reads TGTGCCAGCTCATACGGGACAGGGCCTCAGCCCCAGCATTTT. The rearrangement links TRBV18 to TRBJ1-5; 9 nucleotides line up with TRBD1. Unmatched junction bases numbered 5, after V lost 5 bases and J lost 6 bases. CDR3 size: 14 residues. Germline lookup yields CDR1 KGHSH and CDR2 LQKENI.

The chain has TRBV14 and TRBJ1-6, with 8 positions matching TRBD1. V shed 4 bases, J shed 10 bases, and the junction held 6 bases outside the gene matches. The CDR3 runs 14 residues. Germline lookup yields CDR1 SGHDN and CDR2 FVKESK. CDR3 DNA sequence: TGTGCCAGCAGCCCTCAGGGGGCAGGATCACCCCTCCACTTT. It yields the protein CASSPQGAGSPLHF.